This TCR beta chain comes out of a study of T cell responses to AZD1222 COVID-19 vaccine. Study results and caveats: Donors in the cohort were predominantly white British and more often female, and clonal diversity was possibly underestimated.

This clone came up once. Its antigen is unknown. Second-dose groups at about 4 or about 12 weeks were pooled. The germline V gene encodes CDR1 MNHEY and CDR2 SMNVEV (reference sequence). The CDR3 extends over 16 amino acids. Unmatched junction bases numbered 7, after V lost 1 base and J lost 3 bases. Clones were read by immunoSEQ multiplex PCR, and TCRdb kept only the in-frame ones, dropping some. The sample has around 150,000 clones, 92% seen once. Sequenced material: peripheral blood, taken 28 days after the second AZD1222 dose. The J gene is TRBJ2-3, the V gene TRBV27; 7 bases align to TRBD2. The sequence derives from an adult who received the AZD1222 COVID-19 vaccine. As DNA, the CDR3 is TGTGCCAGCAGTTTATGGGCTAGGCGGGGGACAGATACGCAGTATTTT. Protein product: CASSLWARRGTDTQYF.